The rows below give T cell receptor beta chains drawn from one sample of a study of T-cell memory formation after mild COVID-19. MiXCR, run by TCRdb on the 5' RACE reads, gives a single entry per CDR3 protein. The repertoire holds fewer than 500,000 distinct CDR3 sequences, with nearly 25% as singletons. Sequences were obtained from PBMCs or a T cell subset sorted from them (not recorded which). These receptors came from an adult woman who had mild COVID-19 (a few samples of this study predate the infection). Cell type and time point are not known. Each CDR3 is given with its conserved first and last residue. A D gene is named only where the DNA matches it firmly. A row's size may be missing; if present it is once, few, many or a size class.

TRBV7-9	TRBJ1-1	.	.	TGTGCCAGCAGGGACGGTGTGGGGCTTTTTGACACTGAAGCTTTCTTT	CASRDGVGLFDTEAFF
TRBV5-1	TRBJ2-3	.	few	TGCGCCAGCAGCTTCCAAGGAGATGTATCAGATACGCAGTATTTT	CASSFQGDVSDTQYF
TRBV5-1	TRBJ2-7	TRBD1	.	TGCGCCAGCAGCTTGGCGGCCCTCAGGACAGGGGTTTCCTACGAGCAGTACTTC	CASSLAALRTGVSYEQYF
TRBV20-1	TRBJ1-6	.	.	TGCAGTGCCCCGGCGTGGGAGAGTCTTAATTCACCCCTCCACTTT	CSAPAWESLNSPLHF
TRBV9	TRBJ2-2	.	.	TGTGCCAGCTCGAGGGGGGGCCCGGGCACCGGGGAGCTGTTTTTT	CASSRGGPGTGELFF
TRBV12-3/TRBV12-4	TRBJ2-1	.	.	TGTGCCAGCACCCATCGACACCAAACAAGCTCCTACAATGAGCAGTTCTTC	CASTHRHQTSSYNEQFF
TRBV12-3/TRBV12-4	TRBJ2-1	TRBD2	.	TGTGCCAGCACCTCACAAGTCCTAGCGGGGGGAAATGAGCAGTTCTTC	CASTSQVLAGGNEQFF
TRBV3-1	TRBJ2-7	TRBD1	.	TGTGCCAGCAGCCAAGTCACAGGGGACTACGAGCAGTACTTC	CASSQVTGDYEQYF
TRBV5-6	TRBJ2-5	TRBD2	few	TGTGCCAGCAGCTCCAAACTAGCGGGGGGACAAGAGACCCAGTACTTC	CASSSKLAGGQETQYF
TRBV5-6	TRBJ2-7	.	.	TGTGCCAGCAGCCCGTATTCAAGGGACTCCTACGAGCAGTACTTC	CASSPYSRDSYEQYF
TRBV3-1	TRBJ2-7	.	few	TGTGCCAGCAGCCCCTACGAGAACTCCTACGAGCAGTACTTC	CASSPYENSYEQYF
TRBV5-8	TRBJ1-1	.	.	TGTGCCAGCAGCTTGACAGGGTTCAAGCTCACTGAAGCTTTCTTT	CASSLTGFKLTEAFF
TRBV7-9	TRBJ2-7	.	.	TGTGCCAGCAGCTTATGGGGCACCCCCTACGAGCAGTACTTC	CASSLWGTPYEQYF
TRBV20-1	TRBJ2-7	.	few	TGCAGTGCTAGAACCGGGACTCATCGCTCCTACGAGCAGTACTTC	CSARTGTHRSYEQYF
TRBV11-3	TRBJ1-1	.	.	TGTGCCAGCAGCTTAACGTACTACAGGGAGAACACTGAAGCTTTCTTT	CASSLTYYRENTEAFF
TRBV29-1	TRBJ2-5	.	.	TGCAGCGGTTCCCCTTCTCGAAGTGGGGAGACCCAGTACTTC	CSGSPSRSGETQYF
TRBV3-1	TRBJ1-2	TRBD1	.	TGTGCCAGCAGCCAAGGCAGACAGGGTTATGGCTACACCTTC	CASSQGRQGYGYTF
TRBV20-1	TRBJ2-3	TRBD2	few	TGCAGTGCTAGAGCCCCGGGACTAGCGGTCCCTAGCACAGATACGCAGTATTTT	CSARAPGLAVPSTDTQYF
TRBV6-2/TRBV6-3	TRBJ2-1	.	.	TGTGCCAGCAGTGACGACGGGAGCTCCTACAATGAGCAGTTCTTC	CASSDDGSSYNEQFF
TRBV27	TRBJ1-2	TRBD1	few	TGTGCCAGCAGCCCCTTAGAGGGACAGTTCGAGTACTATGGCTACACCTTC	CASSPLEGQFEYYGYTF
TRBV7-2	TRBJ2-3	.	many	TGTGCCAGCAGCTCGTACACAGATACGCAGTATTTT	CASSSYTDTQYF
TRBV20-1	TRBJ1-5	.	few	TGCAGTGCTAGGAGGTCAGACAATCAGCCCCAGCATTTT	CSARRSDNQPQHF
TRBV5-8	TRBJ2-5	.	few	TGTGCCAGCGCCCCTGGGTGGGGGTTACAAGAGACCCAGTACTTC	CASAPGWGLQETQYF
TRBV4-1	TRBJ1-5	.	.	TGCGCCAGCAGCCAAGATGGCATGGGGGGAGGCAATCAGCCCCAGCATTTT	CASSQDGMGGGNQPQHF
TRBV4-1	TRBJ1-1	.	.	TGCGCCAGCAGCCATGACAAGGCCAAGGGGAACACTGAAGCTTTCTTT	CASSHDKAKGNTEAFF
TRBV20-1	TRBJ1-5	TRBD1	.	TGCAGTGCTAGTCGGACAGGCGTTAGCAATCAGCCCCAGCATTTT	CSASRTGVSNQPQHF
TRBV7-9	TRBJ2-3	.	few	TGTGCCAGCAGCCTAAGATCCGGGACCTCAGATACGCAGTATTTT	CASSLRSGTSDTQYF
TRBV9	TRBJ2-7	TRBD2	many	TGTGCCAGCAGTGTTGGCGGGAGCTCCTACGAGCAGTACTTC	CASSVGGSSYEQYF
TRBV20-1	TRBJ1-2	TRBD1	few	TGCAGTGCTAGAGATCTCGACAGGGGGCGGTTGGGCTACACCTTC	CSARDLDRGRLGYTF
TRBV14	TRBJ2-2	.	few	TGTGCCAGCAGCCAAGAGGGCAGGCCACCCCGTGGGCTGTTTTTT	CASSQEGRPPRGLFF
TRBV12-3/TRBV12-4	TRBJ1-5	TRBD1	.	TGTTCCAGCAGCCCGAACAGGGGGGAGGCGAAACAGCCCCAGCATTTT	CSSSPNRGEAKQPQHF
TRBV7-2	TRBJ1-4	.	.	TGTGCCAGCAGCGCAGGGGCATCGGGTGAAAAACTGTTTTTT	CASSAGASGEKLFF
TRBV4-2	TRBJ2-7	TRBD1	few	TGTGCCAGCAGCCAAGATGGGGTTGGACAGGGATTCTACGAGCAGTACTTC	CASSQDGVGQGFYEQYF
TRBV2	TRBJ2-3	TRBD2	.	TGTGCCAGCAGCCCACTAGCGGGGGATGGAGATACGCAGTATTTT	CASSPLAGDGDTQYF
TRBV25-1	TRBJ2-3	.	few	TGTGCCAGCAGTGAAGGGTCTGCGCAGTATTTT	CASSEGSAQYF
TRBV2	TRBJ1-1	.	.	TGTGCCAGCAGTGAAGGTCTAGGACAGCTGAACACTGAAGCTTTCTTT	CASSEGLGQLNTEAFF
TRBV9	TRBJ2-6	.	.	TGTGCCAGCTCACCCCATGACAGCTCTATTACCTCTGGGGCCAACGTCCTGACTTTC	CASSPHDSSITSGANVLTF
TRBV24-1	TRBJ1-5	.	.	TGTGCCACCAGTCCTCGAAGCGGGGGCATCAATCAGCCCCAGCATTTT	CATSPRSGGINQPQHF
TRBV18	TRBJ1-1	.	.	TGTGCCAGCTCACCACTGGGGGTTGGGACTGAAGCTTTCTTT	CASSPLGVGTEAFF
TRBV12-3/TRBV12-4	TRBJ2-7	TRBD2	few	TGTGCCAGCAGTTCCACTAGCGGGGGGATCTACGAGCAGTACTTC	CASSSTSGGIYEQYF
TRBV5-1	TRBJ2-5	.	.	TGCGCCAGCAGCTTGGCCCGATCCCAAGAGACCCAGTACTTC	CASSLARSQETQYF
TRBV19	TRBJ2-3	TRBD2	.	TGTGCCAGTAGTATAAATTCTGCGGGGGTAACGCAGTATTTT	CASSINSAGVTQYF
TRBV7-9	TRBJ1-2	TRBD1	.	TGTGCCGGCAGCTTAGGACAGGGTGGCTACACCTTC	CAGSLGQGGYTF
TRBV6-4	TRBJ2-1	.	.	TGTGCCAGCAGTGACGGTATAGCACCCTACAATGAGCAGTTCTTC	CASSDGIAPYNEQFF
TRBV4-3	TRBJ1-5	.	few	TGCGCCAGCAGCCAAGATCGGGCGCCAGGGAGCAATCAGCCCCAGCATTTT	CASSQDRAPGSNQPQHF
TRBV7-6	TRBJ1-5	.	few	TGTGCCAGCAGCTTTGCGGAAAAGGGACTACCTTATAGCAATCAGCCCCAGCATTTT	CASSFAEKGLPYSNQPQHF
TRBV30	TRBJ2-5	TRBD2	.	TGTGCCTTGGGACCAGGGACTAGCGGGTTCCAAGAGACCCAGTACTTC	CALGPGTSGFQETQYF